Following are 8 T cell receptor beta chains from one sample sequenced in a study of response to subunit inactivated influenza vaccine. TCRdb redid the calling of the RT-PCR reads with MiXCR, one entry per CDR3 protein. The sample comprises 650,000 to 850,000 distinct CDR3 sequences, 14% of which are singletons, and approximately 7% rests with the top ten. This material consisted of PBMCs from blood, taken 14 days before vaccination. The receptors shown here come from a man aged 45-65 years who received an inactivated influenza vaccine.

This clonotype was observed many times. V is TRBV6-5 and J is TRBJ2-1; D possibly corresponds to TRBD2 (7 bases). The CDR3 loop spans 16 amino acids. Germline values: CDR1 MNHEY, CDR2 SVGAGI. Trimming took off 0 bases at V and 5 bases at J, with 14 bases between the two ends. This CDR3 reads CASSYSGAGGHNEQFF. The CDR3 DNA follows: TGTGCCAGCAGTTACTCGGGTGCCGGGGGGCACAATGAGCAGTTCTTC.

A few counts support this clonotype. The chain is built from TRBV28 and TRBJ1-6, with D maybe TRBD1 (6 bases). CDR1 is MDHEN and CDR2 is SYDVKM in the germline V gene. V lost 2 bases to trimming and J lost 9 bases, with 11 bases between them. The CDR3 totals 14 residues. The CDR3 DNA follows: TGTGCCAGCAGTTTACAGGGGCTCGGTTCACCCCTCCACTTT. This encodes CASSLQGLGSPLHF. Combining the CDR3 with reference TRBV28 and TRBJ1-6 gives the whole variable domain DVKVTQSSRYLVKRTGEKVFLECVQDMDHENMFWYRQDPGLGLRLIYFSYDVKMKEKGDIPEGYSVSREKKERFSLILESASTNQTSMYLCASSLQGLGSPLHFGNGTRLTVT.

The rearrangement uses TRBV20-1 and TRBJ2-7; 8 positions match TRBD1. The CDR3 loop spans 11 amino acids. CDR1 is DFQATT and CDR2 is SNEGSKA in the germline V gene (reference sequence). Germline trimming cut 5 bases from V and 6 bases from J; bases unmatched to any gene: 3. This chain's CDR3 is CSAGTGGEQYF. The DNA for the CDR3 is TGCAGTGCTGGAACAGGGGGCGAGCAGTACTTC.

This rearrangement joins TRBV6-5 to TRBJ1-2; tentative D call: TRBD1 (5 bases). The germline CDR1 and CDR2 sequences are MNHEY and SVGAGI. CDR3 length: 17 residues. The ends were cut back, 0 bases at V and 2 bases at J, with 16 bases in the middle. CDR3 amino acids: CASSYSRTRGGNYGYTF. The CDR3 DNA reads TGTGCCAGCAGTTACTCACGGACGAGGGGCGGAAACTATGGCTACACCTTC.

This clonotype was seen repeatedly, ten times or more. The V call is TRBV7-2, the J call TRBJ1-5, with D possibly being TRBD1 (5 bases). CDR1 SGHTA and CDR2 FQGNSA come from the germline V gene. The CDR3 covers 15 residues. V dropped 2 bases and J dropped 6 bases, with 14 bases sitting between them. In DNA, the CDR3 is TGTGCCAGCAGCTTACGGCCGGGGGTCGCTCAGCCCCAGCATTTT. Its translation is CASSLRPGVAQPQHF.

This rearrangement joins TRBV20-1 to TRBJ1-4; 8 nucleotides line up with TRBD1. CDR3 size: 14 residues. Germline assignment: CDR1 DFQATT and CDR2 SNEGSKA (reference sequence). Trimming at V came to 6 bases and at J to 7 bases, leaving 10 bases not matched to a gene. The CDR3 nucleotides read TGCAGTGCATCTCCTGACAGGGGTGGTGAAAAACTGTTTTTT. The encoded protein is CSASPDRGGEKLFF.

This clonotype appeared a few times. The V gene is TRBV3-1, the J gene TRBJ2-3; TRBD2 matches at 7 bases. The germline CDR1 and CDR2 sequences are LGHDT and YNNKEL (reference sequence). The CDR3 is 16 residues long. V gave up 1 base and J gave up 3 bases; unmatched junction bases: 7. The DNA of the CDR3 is TGTGCCAGCAGCCAAGTCCCCGGGGGGATTACAGATACGCAGTATTTT. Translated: CASSQVPGGITDTQYF.

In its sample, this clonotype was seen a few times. The CDR3 DNA sequence: TGCAGTGCTCTTGGGGGAGGGAGTACCGGGGAGCTGTTTTTT. Translating gives CSALGGGSTGELFF. The rearrangement joins TRBV20-1 to TRBJ2-2, with 7 positions matching TRBD2. The CDR3 contains 14 residues. With V trimmed by 5 bases and J by 5 bases, 8 bases remained unmatched. Germline CDR1 DFQATT, CDR2 SNEGSKA (reference sequence).